This T cell receptor beta chain appears in the sequencing data of a study of beta chain features in type 1 diabetes. Study at large: Taken together, all samples contributed 95 million to 110 million examined sorted cells. General study findings and limits: A moderate, significant TCRB CDR3 shortening appeared in type 1 diabetes across four CD4+ subsets. More deletions and fewer insertions at VDJ junctions were seen in type 1 diabetes patients.

Sort purity for all populations was recorded as exceeding 98%. This clone was observed a handful of times. The antigen is not known. This CDR3 is built from 14 residues. Trimming removed 3 bases from V and 3 bases from J, with 10 bases in between. The germline CDR1 and CDR2 sequences are SGHNT and YYREEE (reference sequence). Expressed TCRB transcripts got sequenced, as all isolated RNA was reverse transcribed. Using immunoSEQ multiplex PCR, the repertoire was profiled, and TCRdb retains in-frame clones only, with some absent. The repertoire holds some 640,000 clones, with more than 13% as singletons. This receptor was taken from a man between 18 and 35 years old with type 1 diabetes. Material for sequencing was naive CD4+ T cells from blood. The rearrangement uses TRBV5-4 and TRBJ2-1; TRBD2 is a possible D gene (5 bases). The CDR3 loop reads CASSSALGYNEQFF. The DNA of the CDR3 is TGTGCCAGCAGCTCTGCACTAGGCTACAATGAGCAGTTCTTC.